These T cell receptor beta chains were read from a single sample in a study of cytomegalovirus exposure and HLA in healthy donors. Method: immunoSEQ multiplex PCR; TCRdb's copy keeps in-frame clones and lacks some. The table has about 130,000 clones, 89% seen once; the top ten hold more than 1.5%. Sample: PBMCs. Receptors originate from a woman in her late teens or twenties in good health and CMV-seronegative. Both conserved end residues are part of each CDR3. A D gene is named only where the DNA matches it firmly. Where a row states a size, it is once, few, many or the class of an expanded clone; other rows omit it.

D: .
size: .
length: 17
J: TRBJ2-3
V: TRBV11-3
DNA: TGTGCCAGCAGCTTAGAAGGGGGAGACACAAGGCCAGATACGCAGTATTTT
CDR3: CASSLEGGDTRPDTQYF

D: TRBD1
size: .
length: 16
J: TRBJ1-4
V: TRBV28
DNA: TGTGCCAGCAGTTTGCTAACAGGGGGGAATAATGAAAAACTGTTTTTT
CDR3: CASSLLTGGNNEKLFF

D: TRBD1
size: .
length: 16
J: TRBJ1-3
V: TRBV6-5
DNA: TGTGCCAGCAGTTCAGACAGGGGGCGTTCAGGAAACACCATATATTTT
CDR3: CASSSDRGRSGNTIYF

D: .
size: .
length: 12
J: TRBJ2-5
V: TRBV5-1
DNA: TGCGCCAGCGGGGCAGGGCAAGAGACCCAGTACTTC
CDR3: CASGAGQETQYF

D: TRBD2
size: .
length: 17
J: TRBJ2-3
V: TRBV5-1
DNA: TGCGCCAGCAGCCAAGGGACTAGCGGGGGTACCGCAGATACGCAGTATTTT
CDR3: CASSQGTSGGTADTQYF

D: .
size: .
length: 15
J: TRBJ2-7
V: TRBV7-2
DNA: TGTGCCAGCAGCTCGCCCGGGGTTTTTTCCTACGAGCAGTACTTC
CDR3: CASSSPGVFSYEQYF

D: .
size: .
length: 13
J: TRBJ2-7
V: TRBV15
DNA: TGTGCCACCAGCAGAGCGGACAACTACGAGCAGTACTTC
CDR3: CATSRADNYEQYF

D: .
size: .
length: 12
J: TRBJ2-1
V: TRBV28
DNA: TGTGCCAGCAGTTTTACTAAGAATGAGCAGTTCTTC
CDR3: CASSFTKNEQFF

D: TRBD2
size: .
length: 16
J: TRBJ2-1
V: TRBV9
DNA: TGTGCCAGCAGCGAGCGACTAGCGGGCGAACCCAATGAGCAGTTCTTC
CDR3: CASSERLAGEPNEQFF

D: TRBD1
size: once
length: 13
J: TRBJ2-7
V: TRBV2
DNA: TGTGCCAGCAGGGACAGGGCCTCCTACGAGCAGTACTTC
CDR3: CASRDRASYEQYF

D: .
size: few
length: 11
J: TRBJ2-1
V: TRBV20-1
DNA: TGCAGTGCCCGCCGGGGCAATGAGCAGTTCTTC
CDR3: CSARRGNEQFF

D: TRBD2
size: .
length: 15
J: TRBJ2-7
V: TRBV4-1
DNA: TGCGCCAGCAGCCAAGGGTCGGGAGGGGAATACGAGCAGTACTTC
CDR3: CASSQGSGGEYEQYF

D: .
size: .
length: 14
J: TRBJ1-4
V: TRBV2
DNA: TGTGCCAGCAGTGAGGGCAGGGGTCAGGAAAAACTGTTTTTT
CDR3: CASSEGRGQEKLFF

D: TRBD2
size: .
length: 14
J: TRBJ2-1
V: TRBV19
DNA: TGTGCCAGTAGTCTTGGCGGGAGAGTGAATGAGCAGTTCTTC
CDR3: CASSLGGRVNEQFF

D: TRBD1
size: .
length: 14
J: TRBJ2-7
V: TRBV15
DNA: TGTGCCACCGGCCGCCCGGGACAGGGCTACGAGCAGTACTTC
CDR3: CATGRPGQGYEQYF

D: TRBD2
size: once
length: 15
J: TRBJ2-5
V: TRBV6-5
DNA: TGTGCCAGCAGTGGACTAGCGGGAGGTTGGGAGACCCAGTACTTC
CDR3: CASSGLAGGWETQYF

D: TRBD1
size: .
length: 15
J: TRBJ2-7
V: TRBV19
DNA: TGTGCCAGTAGTATGGGACAGGGGGGATCCTACGAGCAGTACTTC
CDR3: CASSMGQGGSYEQYF

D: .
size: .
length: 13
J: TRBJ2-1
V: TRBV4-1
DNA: TGCGCCAGCAGCCAAGACGAGGTAAGCGAGCAGTTCTTC
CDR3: CASSQDEVSEQFF

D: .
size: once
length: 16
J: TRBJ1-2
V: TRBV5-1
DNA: TGCGCCAGCAGCTCGGCCGTAGGGGGTTTTAACTATGGCTACACCTTC
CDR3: CASSSAVGGFNYGYTF

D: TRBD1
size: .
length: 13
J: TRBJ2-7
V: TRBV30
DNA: TGTGCCTGGGTCGACAGGGTCTCCTACGAGCAGTACTTC
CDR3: CAWVDRVSYEQYF

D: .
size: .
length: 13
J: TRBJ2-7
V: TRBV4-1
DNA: TGCGCCAGCAGCCAAGATTCGGGCTACGAGCAGTACTTC
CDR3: CASSQDSGYEQYF

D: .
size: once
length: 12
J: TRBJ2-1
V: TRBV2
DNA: TGTGCCAGCAGTGCTGACAGGAATGAGCAGTTCTTC
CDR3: CASSADRNEQFF

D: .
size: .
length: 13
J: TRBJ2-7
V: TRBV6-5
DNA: TGTGCCAGCAGCCCAGCGGGCCGGGGCGAGCAGTACTTC
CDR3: CASSPAGRGEQYF

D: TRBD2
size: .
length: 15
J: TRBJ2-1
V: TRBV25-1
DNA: TGTGCCAGCAGTCCCACGGGAGGGCCCTACAATGAGCAGTTCTTC
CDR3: CASSPTGGPYNEQFF

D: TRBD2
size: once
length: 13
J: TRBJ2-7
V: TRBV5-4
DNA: TGTGCCAGCAAAGCGGGAGAGTCCTACGAGCAGTACTTC
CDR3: CASKAGESYEQYF

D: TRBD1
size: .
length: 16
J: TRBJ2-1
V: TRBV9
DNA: TGTGCCAGCAGCGCCCAGGGACAGGGGGCTTACAATGAGCAGTTCTTC
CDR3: CASSAQGQGAYNEQFF

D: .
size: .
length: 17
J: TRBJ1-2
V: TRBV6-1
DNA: TGTGCCAGCAGTGAAGCGCTTCGGGAGGGGGTGGTGTATGGCTACACCTTC
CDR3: CASSEALREGVVYGYTF

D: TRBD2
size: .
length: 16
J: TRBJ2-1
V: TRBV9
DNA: TGTGCCAGCAGCCCCCGGACTAGCGGGAGGGTAGGTGAGCAGTTCTTC
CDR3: CASSPRTSGRVGEQFF

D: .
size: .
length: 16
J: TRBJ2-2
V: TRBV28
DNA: TGTGCCAGCAGTTTATCTCCCCCAGAAAACACCGGGGAGCTGTTTTTT
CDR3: CASSLSPPENTGELFF

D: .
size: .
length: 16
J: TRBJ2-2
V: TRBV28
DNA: TGTGCCAGCAGTTTATGGGGGCTTCGCGGCACCGGGGAGCTGTTTTTT
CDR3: CASSLWGLRGTGELFF

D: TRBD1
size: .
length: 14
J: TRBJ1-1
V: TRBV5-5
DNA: TGTGCCAGCAGCTGGGGACAGGAGAACACTGAAGCTTTCTTT
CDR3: CASSWGQENTEAFF

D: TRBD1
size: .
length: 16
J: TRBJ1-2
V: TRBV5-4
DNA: TGTGCCAGCAGCTCCCCCCGGGACAGGGAAAACTATGGCTACACCTTC
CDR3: CASSSPRDRENYGYTF

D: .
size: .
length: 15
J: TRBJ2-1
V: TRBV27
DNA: TGTGCCAGCAGTTTCCAACTAGGAATAGGCAATGAGCAGTTCTTC
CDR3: CASSFQLGIGNEQFF

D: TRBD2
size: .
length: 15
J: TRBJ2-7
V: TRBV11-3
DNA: TGTGCCAGCAGCTTAGTCGGCGGGAGGGCCTACGAGCAGTACTTC
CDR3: CASSLVGGRAYEQYF

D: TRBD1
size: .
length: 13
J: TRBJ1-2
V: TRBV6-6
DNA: TGTGCCAGCAGTTACCAGGGGGACTATGGCTACACCTTC
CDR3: CASSYQGDYGYTF

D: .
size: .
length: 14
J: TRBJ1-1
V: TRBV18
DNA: TGTGCCAGCTCACCACCATCGGGGGAAACTGAAGCTTTCTTT
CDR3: CASSPPSGETEAFF

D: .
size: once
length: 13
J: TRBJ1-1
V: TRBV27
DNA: TGTGCCAGCAGGACACGGCGGAACACTGAAGCTTTCTTT
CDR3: CASRTRRNTEAFF

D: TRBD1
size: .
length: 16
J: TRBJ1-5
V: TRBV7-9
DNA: TGTGCCAGCAGCTTAGGGACAGGGGGCGGCAATCAGCCCCAGCATTTT
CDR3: CASSLGTGGGNQPQHF

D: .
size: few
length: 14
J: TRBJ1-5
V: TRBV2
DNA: TGTGCCAGCAGTGAGTCAGATAGCAATCAGCCCCAGCATTTT
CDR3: CASSESDSNQPQHF

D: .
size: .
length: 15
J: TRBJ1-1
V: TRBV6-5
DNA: TGTGCCAGCAGTTACTCCACGGGGGAACAGGAGGAAGCTTTCTTT
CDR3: CASSYSTGEQEEAFF

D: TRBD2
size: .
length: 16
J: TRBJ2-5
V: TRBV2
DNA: TGTGCCAGCAGTGGGACCACTAGCGGGAGGTCGAAGACCCAGTACTTC
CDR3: CASSGTTSGRSKTQYF

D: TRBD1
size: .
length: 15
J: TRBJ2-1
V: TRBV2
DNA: TGTGCCAGCAGGACCGGGACAGGGGGCTACAATGAGCAGTTCTTC
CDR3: CASRTGTGGYNEQFF

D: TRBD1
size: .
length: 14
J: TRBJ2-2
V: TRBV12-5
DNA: TGTGCTAGTGGCCGGACAGGGGTCGTAGGGGAGCTGTTTTTT
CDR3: CASGRTGVVGELFF

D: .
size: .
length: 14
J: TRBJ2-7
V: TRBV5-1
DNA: TGCGCCAGCAGCTTGATGGATCTAGGCTACGAGCAGTACTTC
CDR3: CASSLMDLGYEQYF

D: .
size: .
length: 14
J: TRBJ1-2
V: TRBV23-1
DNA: TGCGCCAGCAGTCATGTAGGGAGAAACTATGGCTACACCTTC
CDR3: CASSHVGRNYGYTF

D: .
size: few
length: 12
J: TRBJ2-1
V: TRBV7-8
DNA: TGTGCCAGCAGCTTATTTATCAATGAGCAGTTCTTC
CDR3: CASSLFINEQFF

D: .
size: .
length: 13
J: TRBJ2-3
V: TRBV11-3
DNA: TGTGCCAGCTACGGGGGATTGACAGATACGCAGTATTTT
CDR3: CASYGGLTDTQYF

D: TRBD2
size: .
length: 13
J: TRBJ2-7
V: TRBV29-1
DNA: TGCAGCGTTGGGACTAGCGGGAACTACGAGCAGTACTTC
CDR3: CSVGTSGNYEQYF

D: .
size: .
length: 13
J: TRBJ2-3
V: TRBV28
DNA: TGTGCCAGCAGTGGGCAGAGCACAGATACGCAGTATTTT
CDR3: CASSGQSTDTQYF

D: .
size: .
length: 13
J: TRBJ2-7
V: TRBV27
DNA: TGTGCCAGCAGTCTTGGGGAGGACTACGAGCAGTACTTC
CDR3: CASSLGEDYEQYF

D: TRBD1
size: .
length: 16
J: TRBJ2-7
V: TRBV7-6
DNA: TGTGCCAGCAGCACATCCTCCACAGGGGGTTCTTACGAGCAGTACTTC
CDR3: CASSTSSTGGSYEQYF

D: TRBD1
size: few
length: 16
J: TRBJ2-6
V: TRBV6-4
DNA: TGTGCCAGCAGTGGGACAGGGGGCGCTGGGGCCAACGTCCTGACTTTC
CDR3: CASSGTGGAGANVLTF

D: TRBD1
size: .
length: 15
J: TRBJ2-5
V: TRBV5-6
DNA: TGTGCCAGCAGCTTGGCCCCAGGGGGCGCGGAGACCCAGTACTTC
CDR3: CASSLAPGGAETQYF

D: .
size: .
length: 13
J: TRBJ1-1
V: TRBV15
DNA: TGTGCCACCAGCCGGACAGTGAACACTGAAGCTTTCTTT
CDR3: CATSRTVNTEAFF

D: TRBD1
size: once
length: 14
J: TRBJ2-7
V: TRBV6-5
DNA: TGTGCCAGCAGTCTAGGACAGGGCTACAGCGAGCAGTACTTC
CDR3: CASSLGQGYSEQYF

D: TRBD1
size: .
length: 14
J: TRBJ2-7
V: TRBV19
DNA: TGTGCCAGTAGTTTTGGACAGGGGGTGGGCGAGCAGTACTTC
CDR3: CASSFGQGVGEQYF

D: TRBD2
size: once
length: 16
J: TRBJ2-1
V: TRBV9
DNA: TGTGCCAGCAGCGTAGCGGCGGGAGTAAAAGGGGATGAGCAGTTCTTC
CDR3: CASSVAAGVKGDEQFF

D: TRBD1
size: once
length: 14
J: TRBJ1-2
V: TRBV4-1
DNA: TGCGCCAGCAGCCAAACGACAGGGGGCTATGGCTACACCTTC
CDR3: CASSQTTGGYGYTF

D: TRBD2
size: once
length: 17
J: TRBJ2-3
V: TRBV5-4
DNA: TGTGCCAGCAGCGCGGCGCGGGAGGGGAAAAGCACAGATACGCAGTATTTT
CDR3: CASSAAREGKSTDTQYF

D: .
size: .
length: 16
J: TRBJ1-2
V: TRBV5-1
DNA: TGCGCCAGCAGCTTGTTACCGGACACAACTAACTATGGCTACACCTTC
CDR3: CASSLLPDTTNYGYTF